The text below deals with one T cell receptor beta chain. The data were obtained in a study of OX40 agonist ivuxolimab in advanced cancers. Clones were read by immunoSEQ multiplex PCR, and TCRdb kept only the in-frame ones, dropping some. The profile shows fewer than 80,000 clones, around 88% of them singletons. This CDR3 has 14 residues. Germline CDR1 is SGHDT and CDR2 is YYEEEE. The V segment lost 5 bases and the J segment 4 bases; nucleotides outside the gene matches: 7. The TCR was taken from an adult with an advanced solid tumor such as melanoma, head and neck, liver or kidney cancer. This sequence joins TRBV5-6 and TRBJ1-2, with 8 bases aligning to TRBD1. Sequenced material: CD4+ or CD8+ T cells sorted from blood, taken in a trial of the OX40 agonist ivuxolimab. In DNA, the CDR3 is TGTGCCAGCAGGGCCGGGACAGGACCCTATGGCTACACCTTC. Residues: CASRAGTGPYGYTF.